The following is a TCR beta chain sequence with its context. This sample includes further DNA sequences coding for the same CDR3. The sample originates from a study of blood T cell repertoires in COVID-19. Some clones are missing from TCRdb's copy, which holds only in-frame ones; the method was immunoSEQ multiplex PCR. The profile shows 140,000 or so clones, approximately 88% of them singletons. Material: peripheral blood. This receptor was taken from a woman aged 45-65 years with acute or convalescent COVID-19.

CDR3 coding DNA: TGTGCCAGTAGTATCAGATTATATAATTCACCCCTCCACTTT. Protein sequence: CASSIRLYNSPLHF. This chain uses TRBV19 with TRBJ1-6; D gene uncertain. This CDR3 region has 14 residues. CDR1 is LNHDA, CDR2 SQIVND, per germline (reference sequence). V lost 3 bases and J lost 4, with 7 bases in between.